Each of the 7 T cell receptor beta chains below was sequenced from the same sample in a study of T cell responses to AZD1222 COVID-19 vaccine (dated by TCRdb to about 2021). The library was obtained by the immunoSEQ multiplex PCR assay. This immuneACCESS table, as held by TCRdb, lists in-frame sequences with V and J called but not all clones. Of the missing ones, under half trace to an unresolved V gene in checked studies; the others have no known cause. A total of some 130,000 clones appear in this sample, about 93% of them only once. The ten largest account for approximately 6.8% of the sample. The sample's time point, from its label and the paper: about 28 days (+/-7) after the second vaccine dose. Sequenced material: peripheral blood, taken 28 days after the second AZD1222 dose. The receptors stem from an adult who received the AZD1222 COVID-19 vaccine.

The J gene is TRBJ1-5, the V gene TRBV6-6; no clear D. With 2 bases removed from V and 7 bases from J, the gap between germline ends came to 12 bases. There are 14 residues in the CDR3. From germline, CDR1 is MNHNY and CDR2 SVGAGI (reference sequence). Here the CDR3 reads CASSYDQVGQPQHF. In DNA, the CDR3 is TGTGCCAGCAGTTACGACCAGGTCGGACAGCCCCAGCATTTT.

The chain has TRBV9 and TRBJ1-2, with 7 positions matching TRBD1. Germline CDR1 reads SGDLS; CDR2 reads YYNGEE. Trimming cost V 5 bases and J 4 bases; bases outside gene matches: 2. This CDR3 comprises 12 residues. The chain's CDR3 is CASRGDSYGYTF. The CDR3 nucleotides read TGTGCCAGCAGGGGGGACAGCTATGGCTACACCTTC.

V gene TRBV6-2 or TRBV6-3 combines with J gene TRBJ1-2, with 9 positions matching TRBD1. CDR1 is MNHEY and CDR2 is SVGEGT in the germline V gene. The CDR3 is 13 amino acids. V shed 6 bases and J 7 bases; nucleotides not matched to a gene: 6. CDR3 in DNA: TGTGCCAGCAGCCCCCAGGGACAGGGTGGCTACACCTTC. Translating it yields CASSPQGQGGYTF.

V is TRBV4-2 and J is TRBJ1-4, with TRBD1 matching over 8 bases. Germline V gene lookup returns CDR1 LGHNA and CDR2 YNFKEQ. This CDR3 has 14 residues. The V gene end was trimmed by 1 base and the J gene end by 7 bases; junction bases not matched to a gene: 2. CDR3 residues: CASSQGTGIEKLFF. DNA of the CDR3: TGTGCCAGCAGCCAAGGGACAGGGATTGAAAAACTGTTTTTT.

This clone was picked up a small number of times. The chain links TRBV13 to TRBJ2-2, with no clear D. Germline CDR1 and CDR2: PRHDT and FYEKMQ (reference sequence). V shed 7 bases and J shed 0 bases, with 12 bases lying between them. This CDR3 region has 15 residues. The CDR3 region has the DNA TGTGCCAGCACTTTCGGCAGGCCGAACACCGGGGAGCTGTTTTTT. Its protein product is CASTFGRPNTGELFF.

The chain carries TRBV7-9 and TRBJ1-2; D gene unclear. Trimming took 2 bases from V and 4 from J, leaving 8 bases between them. Germline CDR1 SEHNR, CDR2 FQNEAQ (reference sequence). The CDR3 is 13 residues long. CDR3 in DNA: TGTGCCAGCAGCTTATACCAATTCTATGGCTACACCTTC. Protein sequence: CASSLYQFYGYTF.

The V call is TRBV6-2 or TRBV6-3, the J call TRBJ1-5, with D maybe TRBD1 (5 bases). The germline CDR1 and CDR2 sequences are MNHEY and SVGEGT. Trimming removed 7 bases at V and 5 bases at J, with 18 bases between. This CDR3 is 15 amino acids long. The CDR3 region is CASTPRGGLDQPQHF. DNA for the CDR3: TGTGCCAGCACCCCCCGGGGGGGGTTAGATCAGCCCCAGCATTTT.